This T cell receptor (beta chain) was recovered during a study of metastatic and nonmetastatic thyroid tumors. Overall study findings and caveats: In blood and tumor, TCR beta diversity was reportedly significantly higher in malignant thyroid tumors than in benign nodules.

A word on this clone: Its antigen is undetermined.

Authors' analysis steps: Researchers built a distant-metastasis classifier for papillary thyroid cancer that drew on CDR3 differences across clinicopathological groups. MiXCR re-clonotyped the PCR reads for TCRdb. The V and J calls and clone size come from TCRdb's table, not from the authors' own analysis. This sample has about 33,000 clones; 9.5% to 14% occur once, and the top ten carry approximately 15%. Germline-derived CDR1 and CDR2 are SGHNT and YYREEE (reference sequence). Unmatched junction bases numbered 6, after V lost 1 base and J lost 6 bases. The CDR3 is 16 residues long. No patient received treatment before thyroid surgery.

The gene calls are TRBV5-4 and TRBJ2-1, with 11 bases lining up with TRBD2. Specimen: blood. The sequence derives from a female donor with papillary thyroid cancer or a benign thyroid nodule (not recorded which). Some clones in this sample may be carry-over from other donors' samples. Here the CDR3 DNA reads TGTGCCAGCAGCTTGCGCCTAGCGGGAGGACCCAATGAGCAGTTCTTC. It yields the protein CASSLRLAGGPNEQFF.